This entry lists 28 T cell receptor beta chains sequenced from one sample in a study of spatial heterogeneity in lung cancer. No antigens are known for them. Findings and caveats of the study: Higher tumor mutation counts went along with higher counts of expanded intratumoral alpha and beta TCRs.

Specified time point: sample taken at primary tumor resection. Using its own MiXCR run on the 5' RACE reads, TCRdb lists one record per CDR3 protein. The profile shows 15,000 to 20,000 distinct CDR3 sequences, roughly 10% of them singletons. Sequencing used lung tumor tissue, obtained at surgery. These receptors all stem from a female donor with early-stage non-small cell lung cancer.

Of note for this clonotype: Being off target in a library aimed at alpha chains, this beta chain has a size of little meaning. V is TRBV5-4 and J is TRBJ1-6; tentative D call: TRBD1 (6 bases). There are 15 residues in the CDR3. The V gene's germline CDR1 is SGHNT and CDR2 YYREEE (reference sequence). V was clipped by 7 bases and J by 9 bases, with 20 bases between them. DNA for the CDR3: TGTGCCAGCGTACCGGGTGGACAGATCGTTTCACCCCTCCACTTT. Its translation is CASVPGGQIVSPLHF.

A word on this clonotype: This beta chain lies outside the target of a library built for alpha chains; its clone size means little. The CDR3 DNA reads TGTGCCAGCAGCCCTCGACAGGGGGCAGTCGGGGAGCTGTTTTTT. Translation gives CASSPRQGAVGELFF. This chain joins TRBV7-2 and TRBJ2-2; 10 bases align to TRBD1. Germline trimming cut 5 bases from V and 7 bases from J; bases unmatched to any gene: 7. The CDR3 totals 15 residues. Germline V gives CDR1 SGHTA, CDR2 FQGNSA.

This clonotype was seen at least ten times. This beta chain lies outside the target of a library built for alpha chains; its clone size means little. The chain carries TRBV5-1 and TRBJ2-4, with D perhaps TRBD1 (5 bases). In germline, CDR1 is SGHRS, CDR2 YFSETQ. Trimming left V 0 bases short and J 6 bases short, with 10 bases between. CDR3 length equals 14 residues. The CDR3 protein is CASSLASGANIQYF. The CDR3 DNA follows: TGCGCCAGCAGCTTGGCCTCTGGGGCAAACATTCAGTACTTC. Combining the CDR3 with reference TRBV5-1 and TRBJ2-4 gives the whole variable domain KAGVTQTPRYLIKTRGQQVTLSCSPISGHRSVSWYQQTPGQGLQFLFEYFSETQRNKGNFPGRFSGRQFSNSRSEMNVSTLELGDSALYLCASSLASGANIQYFGAGTRLSVL.

As regards this clonotype: A much larger clone sits a single nucleotide away, making a read error possible. Here the CDR3 omits its conserved ending phenylalanine or tryptophan, so a read error is the likely source. Within a library made for alpha chains, this beta chain is off target, and its count is uninformative. The genes are TRBV7-3 and TRBJ1-5; D uncertain. The length of the CDR3 is 13 residues. Germline CDR1 SGHTA, CDR2 FQGTGA. The germline V and J ends were trimmed by 2 bases and 7 bases, with 9 bases remaining between them. DNA of the CDR3: TGTGCCAGCAGCTTAGCGGCCGGACAGCCCCAGCATCTT. This encodes CASSLAAGQPQHL.

This clonotype has only a few counts. For a library built for alpha chains, this beta chain is a stray read; little rests on its size. The V and J genes are TRBV20-1 and TRBJ2-3, with 8 bases that match TRBD2. Per germline, CDR1 DFQATT and CDR2 SNEGSKA (reference sequence). V was pared by 5 bases and J by 0 bases, with 7 bases of the junction left unmatched. The CDR3 is made up of 15 amino acids. CDR3 in DNA: TGCAGTGCTTTGAACCCTAGCGGGAGCACAGATACGCAGTATTTT. It codes for CSALNPSGSTDTQYF.

This clonotype was observed many times. This beta chain slipped into a library made for alpha chains as a stray read, so its size is not meaningful. CDR3 region: CASSSKTGLSNSPLHF. The CDR3 DNA reads TGTGCCAGCAGTTCAAAGACCGGGCTCTCAAATTCACCCCTCCACTTT. V and J are TRBV12-3 or TRBV12-4 and TRBJ1-6; D gene ambiguous. The CDR3 totals 16 residues. V was trimmed by 4 bases and J by 7 bases, leaving 17 bases between them.

This clonotype is labeled medium-sized. This beta chain is a stray read from a library made for alpha chains; its abundance is not meaningful. The chain employs TRBV11-1 and TRBJ2-1; D unclear. Trimming removed 7 bases at V and 2 bases at J, with 15 bases between. This CDR3 is 15 amino acids long. Germline V gives CDR1 SGHAT, CDR2 FQDESV (reference sequence). The DNA of the CDR3 is TGTGCCAGCAAACCCGGGCAGGCCACCTACAATGAGCAGTTCTTC. This gives the protein CASKPGQATYNEQFF.

This clonotype was seen more than once but under ten times. The size of this beta chain means little, since it is a stray read in a library made for alpha chains. The chain carries TRBV18 and TRBJ1-5, with D possibly matching TRBD1 (6 bases). The CDR3 extends over 16 amino acids. Germline loops: CDR1 KGHSH, CDR2 LQKENI. The V end was cut by 2 bases, the J end by 3 bases, with 14 bases between. In nucleotides, the CDR3 is TGTGCCAGCTCACCAATATCGGGGGCGCACAATCAGCCCCAGCATTTT. Protein: CASSPISGAHNQPQHF. The full variable domain, completed using reference TRBV18 and TRBJ1-5, is NAGVMQNPRHLVRRRGQEARLRCSPMKGHSHVYWYRQLPEEGLKFMVYLQKENIIDESGMPKERFSAEFPKEGPSILRIQQVVRGDSAAYFCASSPISGAHNQPQHFGDGTRLSIL.

This clonotype was detected only a few times. Because this beta chain is a stray read in a library intended to capture alpha chains, its abundance should not be given much weight. V usage is TRBV4-2 and J usage is TRBJ1-1; no firm D call. Looked up from germline, CDR1 is LGHNA and CDR2 is YNFKEQ. The CDR3 extends over 18 amino acids. The germline V and J ends were trimmed by 0 bases and 4 bases, with 21 bases remaining between them. The CDR3 here is CASSQEGIPMRPGTEAFF. The CDR3 DNA is TGTGCCAGCAGCCAAGAAGGGATCCCAATGAGACCAGGCACTGAAGCTTTCTTT.

In this sample, this clonotype turned up a few times. This beta chain represents an off-target read in a library built for alpha chains; its size is of limited meaning. This chain joins TRBV2 and TRBJ2-7; tentative D call: TRBD2 (5 bases). Germline CDR1 SNHLY, CDR2 FYNNEI. This CDR3 has 11 residues. Trimming took off 7 bases at V and 3 bases at J, with 7 bases between the two ends. CDR3 DNA: TGTGCCAGCATCCGGGACTACGAGCAGTACTTC. It encodes CASIRDYEQYF. The variable domain in full, with the rest retrieved from reference TRBV2 and TRBJ2-7, is EPEVTQTPSHQVTQMGQEVILRCVPISNHLYFYWYRQILGQKVEFLVSFYNNEISEKSEIFDDQFSVERPDGSNFTLKIRSTKLEDSAMYFCASIRDYEQYFGPGTRLTVT.

The sample holds many counts of this clonotype. Because the library targeted alpha chains, this beta chain is an off-target read whose size means little. The rearrangement links TRBV6-5 to TRBJ1-2, with TRBD1 as a possible D gene (5 bases). V lost 4 bases, J lost 11 bases, and 14 bases lay in between. There are 12 residues in the CDR3. The V gene's germline CDR1 is MNHEY and CDR2 SVGAGI. As DNA, the CDR3 is TGTGCCAGCAGTTCCGGGACGGTTGGTTACACCTTC. Encoded protein: CASSSGTVGYTF.

This clonotype was seen at least ten times. This beta chain came through as a stray read in a library set up for alpha chains, and its size says little. The gene calls are TRBV7-3 and TRBJ2-3; the match to TRBD2 covers 7 bases. Germline-derived CDR1 and CDR2 are SGHTA and FQGTGA. After removal of 4 bases from V and 6 bases from J, the junction contained 1 base not matched to a gene. This CDR3 is built from 12 residues. In nucleotides, the CDR3 is TGTGCCAGCAGCTCGGGAGGTGATACGCAGTATTTT. Residues: CASSSGGDTQYF.

The sample holds many counts of this clonotype. Since the library was made to target alpha chains, this beta chain is a stray read and its abundance is not meaningful. The chain couples TRBV29-1 to TRBJ2-7, with 7 bases that match TRBD1. This CDR3 spans 12 amino acids. The junction had 6 bases not matched to a gene; V was cut back by 4 bases and J by 6 bases. Germline V gives CDR1 SQVTM, CDR2 ANQGSEA. CDR3 nucleotides: TGCAGCGTTGGGAAAGGGGGCGTCGAGCAGTACTTC. Protein: CSVGKGGVEQYF.

This clonotype was seen ten or more times. Being off target in a library aimed at alpha chains, this beta chain has a size of little meaning. The rearrangement links TRBV7-3 to TRBJ2-1, with no clear D. The CDR3 consists of 13 residues. Germline CDR1 and CDR2: SGHTA and FQGTGA. The V end was cut by 0 bases, the J end by 7 bases, with 7 bases between. The CDR3 protein is CASSLTGRNEQFF. The CDR3 DNA reads TGTGCCAGCAGCTTAACGGGTCGGAATGAGCAGTTCTTC.

This clonotype was found many times. The library was prepared for alpha chains; this beta chain is a stray read, so its frequency means little. J is TRBJ2-7 and V is TRBV29-1, with D possibly matching TRBD2 (6 bases). Trimming stripped 2 bases from V and 3 bases from J, with 8 bases between. The CDR3 runs to 12 residues. Germline V CDR1 and CDR2: SQVTM, ANQGSEA. The CDR3 DNA follows: TGCAGCGTTGAATGGGAGGACTACGAGCAGTACTTC. Protein product: CSVEWEDYEQYF.

There are many counts of this clonotype. The library was designed around alpha chains, so this beta chain is a stray read whose abundance carries little weight. The genes are TRBV28 and TRBJ2-7; D is unclear. The V gene lost 4 bases and the J gene lost 1 base, with 8 bases spanning the gap. The CDR3 consists of 13 residues. From germline, CDR1 is MDHEN and CDR2 SYDVKM. For the CDR3, the DNA is TGTGCCAGCAGTTCTGAGGATTCCTACGAGCAGTACTTC. Residues: CASSSEDSYEQYF. Complete variable domain (other parts from reference TRBV28 and TRBJ2-7): DVKVTQSSRYLVKRTGEKVFLECVQDMDHENMFWYRQDPGLGLRLIYFSYDVKMKEKGDIPEGYSVSREKKERFSLILESASTNQTSMYLCASSSEDSYEQYFGPGTRLTVT.

A note on this clonotype: For a library built for alpha chains, this beta chain is a stray read; little rests on its size. The chain links TRBV7-3 to TRBJ2-6, with D maybe TRBD2 (6 bases). This CDR3 region has 17 residues. Trimming pared 1 base from V and 0 bases from J, leaving 10 bases between. The germline CDR1 and CDR2 sequences are SGHTA and FQGTGA. In nucleotides, the CDR3 is TGTGCCAGCAGCTTAAACCCCGGGGGCTCTGGGGCCAACGTCCTGACTTTC. It encodes CASSLNPGGSGANVLTF.

This clonotype was recorded at least ten times. This beta chain appears as a stray read in a library generated for alpha chains; its size is not informative. The chain employs TRBV28 and TRBJ2-3; TRBD2 matches at 12 bases. CDR3 length: 16 amino acids. In germline, CDR1 is MDHEN, CDR2 SYDVKM. Unmatched junction bases numbered 7, after V lost 5 bases and J lost 4 bases. The CDR3 DNA reads TGTGCCAGCAGTCTAGATCTAGCGGGGGGGTCAGATACGCAGTATTTT. This gives the protein CASSLDLAGGSDTQYF.

Notes on this clonotype: Little can be read into the size of this beta chain, an off-target read in a library designed for alpha chains. V is TRBV24-1 and J is TRBJ2-2; D remains ambiguous. The V and J ends lost 5 bases and 1 base respectively, with 4 bases between them. The CDR3 is 13 residues long. Germline CDR1 reads KGHDR; CDR2 reads SFDVKD. The DNA for the CDR3 is TGTGCCACCAGTGCCCGGAACACCGGGGAGCTGTTTTTT. Protein: CATSARNTGELFF.

This clonotype was detected only a few times. Found in a library prepared for alpha chains, this beta chain is an off-target read, and its abundance has little meaning. The chain combines TRBV7-2 with TRBJ2-2; D ambiguous. CDR1 and CDR2 from the germline V gene are SGHTA and FQGNSA. Trimming removed 5 bases from V and 5 bases from J, with 3 bases in between. The length of the CDR3 is 11 residues. The CDR3 DNA is TGTGCCAGCAGCCAAACCGGGGAGCTGTTTTTT. This codes for CASSQTGELFF.

This clonotype was detected many times. This beta chain is an off-target read within a library intended for alpha chains, so its frequency means little. This rearrangement joins TRBV15 to TRBJ2-3; D remains ambiguous. The CDR3 loop spans 14 amino acids. The V end was cut by 3 bases, the J end by 6 bases, with 13 bases between. Per the germline V gene, CDR1 is LNHNV and CDR2 is YYDKDF (reference sequence). As DNA, the CDR3 is TGTGCCACCAGCAGTCACACCGGGTTGGATACGCAGTATTTT. Residues: CATSSHTGLDTQYF. Full variable domain (remainder filled in from reference TRBV15 and TRBJ2-3): DAMVIQNPRYQVTQFGKPVTLSCSQTLNHNVMYWYQQKSSQAPKLLFHYYDKDFNNEADTPDNFQSRRPNTSFCFLDIRSPGLGDTAMYLCATSSHTGLDTQYFGPGTRLTVL.

This clonotype was observed at least ten times. The library was prepared for alpha chains; this beta chain is a stray read, so its frequency means little. This chain joins TRBV7-2 and TRBJ2-2, with a weak D call TRBD1 (5 bases). Germline CDR1 and CDR2: SGHTA and FQGNSA. This CDR3 has 15 amino acids. V was shortened by 5 bases and J by 3 bases, with 13 bases between the two germline ends. CDR3 region: CASSQDSGYTGELFF. In DNA form, the CDR3 reads TGTGCCAGCAGCCAAGACAGTGGATACACCGGGGAGCTGTTTTTT.

Many counts were recorded for this clonotype. This beta chain came through as a stray read in a library set up for alpha chains, and its size says little. The V and J genes are TRBV2 and TRBJ2-5; maybe TRBD1 (6 bases). This CDR3 region has 13 residues. The germline V gene has CDR1 SNHLY and CDR2 FYNNEI. V shed 6 bases and J shed 1 base, with 9 bases lying between them. This CDR3 is CASRWTAQETQYF. The CDR3 nucleotides read TGTGCCAGCAGATGGACAGCCCAAGAGACCCAGTACTTC.

This clonotype counts as medium-sized. Being off target in a library aimed at alpha chains, this beta chain has a size of little meaning. CDR3 bases: TGTGCCAGCAGCTTAGGACAGGGTCGCACACCCCTCCACTTT. Protein product: CASSLGQGRTPLHF. The chain recombines TRBV7-3 with TRBJ1-6; 8 bases fit TRBD1. Germline V gives CDR1 SGHTA, CDR2 FQGTGA. The CDR3 runs to 14 residues. V lost 2 bases and J lost 11; bases outside the gene matches: 5.

In regard to this clonotype: The library was built for alpha chains, so this beta chain is an off-target read and its size means little. The rearrangement joins TRBV4-3 to TRBJ2-1; 9 bases align to TRBD1. Germline trimming cut 3 bases from V and 9 bases from J; bases unmatched to any gene: 9. CDR1 and CDR2 (germline): LGHNA, YSLEER. This CDR3 is built from 15 residues. The CDR3 reads CASSQPDRGMGEQFF. CDR3 coding DNA: TGCGCCAGCAGCCAGCCTGACAGGGGGATGGGTGAGCAGTTCTTC.

With respect to this clonotype: Within a library made for alpha chains, this beta chain is off target, and its count is uninformative. V gene TRBV7-9 combines with J gene TRBJ2-1; TRBD2 aligns across 8 bases. This CDR3 is built from 15 residues. CDR1 SEHNR and CDR2 FQNEAQ come from the germline V gene (reference sequence). With 5 bases clipped from V and 9 bases from J, the junction kept 12 bases outside the gene matches. The CDR3 region is CASSPREVGPGEQFF. Here the CDR3 DNA reads TGTGCCAGCAGCCCGCGGGAGGTCGGCCCTGGTGAGCAGTTCTTC.

This clonotype was seen many times. Found in a library prepared for alpha chains, this beta chain is an off-target read, and its abundance has little meaning. The V gene is TRBV24-1, the J gene TRBJ1-1, with D possibly matching TRBD1 (6 bases). The V and J ends lost 3 bases and 5 bases respectively, with 9 bases between them. Germline V CDR1 and CDR2: KGHDR, SFDVKD. The CDR3 is made up of 13 amino acids. This CDR3 is CATSDVTGTEAFF. CDR3 coding DNA: TGTGCCACCAGTGATGTCACAGGGACTGAAGCTTTCTTT.

Remarks on this clonotype: With the library built for alpha chains, this beta chain is off target and its frequency is not meaningful. The chain combines TRBV4-2 with TRBJ2-3; 10 bases fit TRBD2. With V trimmed by 3 bases and J by 6 bases, 9 bases remained unmatched. This CDR3 is 16 amino acids long. Looked up from germline, CDR1 is LGHNA and CDR2 is YNFKEQ. The CDR3 loop is CASSHGLAALSDTQYF. The DNA of the CDR3 is TGTGCCAGCAGCCACGGACTAGCGGCCCTCTCGGATACGCAGTATTTT.